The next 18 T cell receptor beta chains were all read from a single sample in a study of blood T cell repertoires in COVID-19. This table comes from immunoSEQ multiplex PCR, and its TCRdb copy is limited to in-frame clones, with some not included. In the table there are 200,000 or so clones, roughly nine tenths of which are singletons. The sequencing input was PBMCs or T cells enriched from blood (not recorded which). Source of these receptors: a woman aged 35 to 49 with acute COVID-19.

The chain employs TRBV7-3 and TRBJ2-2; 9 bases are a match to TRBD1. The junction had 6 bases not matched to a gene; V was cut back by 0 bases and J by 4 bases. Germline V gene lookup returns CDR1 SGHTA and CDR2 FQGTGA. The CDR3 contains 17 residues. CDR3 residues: CASSLTGGQGGTGELFF. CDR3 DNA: TGTGCCAGCAGCTTAACGGGGGGACAGGGAGGCACCGGGGAGCTGTTTTTT.

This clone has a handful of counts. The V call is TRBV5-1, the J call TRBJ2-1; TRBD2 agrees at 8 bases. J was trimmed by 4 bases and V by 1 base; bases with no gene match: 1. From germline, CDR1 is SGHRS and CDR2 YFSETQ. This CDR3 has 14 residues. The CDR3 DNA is TGCGCCAGCAGCTTGACTAGCGGATACAATGAGCAGTTCTTC. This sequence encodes CASSLTSGYNEQFF.

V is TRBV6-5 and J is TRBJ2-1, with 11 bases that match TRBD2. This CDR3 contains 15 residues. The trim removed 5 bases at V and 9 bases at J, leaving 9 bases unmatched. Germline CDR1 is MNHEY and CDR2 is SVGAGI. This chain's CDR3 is CASSTIAGGPTEQFF. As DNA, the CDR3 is TGTGCCAGCAGTACTATAGCGGGAGGGCCCACTGAGCAGTTCTTC.

The CDR3 is CASSIGRSGANVLTF. Here the CDR3 DNA reads TGTGCCAGTAGTATAGGGAGATCTGGGGCCAACGTCCTGACTTTC. The chain combines TRBV19 with TRBJ2-6, with D uncertain. This CDR3 comprises 15 residues. Germline V gene lookup returns CDR1 LNHDA and CDR2 SQIVND (reference sequence). V shed 1 base and J shed 1 base, with 5 bases lying between them.

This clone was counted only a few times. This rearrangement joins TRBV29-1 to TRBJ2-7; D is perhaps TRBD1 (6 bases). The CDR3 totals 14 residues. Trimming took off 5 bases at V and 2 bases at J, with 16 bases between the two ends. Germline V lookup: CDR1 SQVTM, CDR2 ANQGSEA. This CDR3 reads CSVTPGDRTYEQYF. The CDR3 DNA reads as TGCAGCGTTACTCCTGGTGACAGGACCTACGAGCAGTACTTC.

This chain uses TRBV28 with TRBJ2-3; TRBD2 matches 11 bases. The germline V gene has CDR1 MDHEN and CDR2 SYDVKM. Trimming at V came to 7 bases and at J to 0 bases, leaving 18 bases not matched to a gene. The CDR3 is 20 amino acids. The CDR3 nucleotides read TGTGCCAGCATTAAATTGGGTCTGGAGACTAGCGGGGCTAGCACAGATACGCAGTATTTT. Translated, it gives CASIKLGLETSGASTDTQYF.

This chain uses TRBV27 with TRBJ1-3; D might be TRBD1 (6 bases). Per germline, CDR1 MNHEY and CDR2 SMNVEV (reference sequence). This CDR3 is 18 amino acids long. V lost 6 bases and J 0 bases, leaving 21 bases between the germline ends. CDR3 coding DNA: TGTGCCAGCAGACCTACACAAGAAGGGGGATTCTCTGGAAACACCATATATTTT. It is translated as CASRPTQEGGFSGNTIYF.

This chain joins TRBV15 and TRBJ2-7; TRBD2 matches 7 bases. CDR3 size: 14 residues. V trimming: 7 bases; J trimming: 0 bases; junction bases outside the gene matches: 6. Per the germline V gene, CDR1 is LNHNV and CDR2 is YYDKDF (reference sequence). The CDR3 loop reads CATTSGGSSYEQYF. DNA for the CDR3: TGTGCCACCACCTCTGGCGGGAGCTCCTACGAGCAGTACTTC.

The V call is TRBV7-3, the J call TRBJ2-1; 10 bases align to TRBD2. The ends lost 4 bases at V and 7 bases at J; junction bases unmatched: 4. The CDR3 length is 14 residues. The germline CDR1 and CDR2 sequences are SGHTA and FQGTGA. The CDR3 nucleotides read TGTGCCAGCAGCTCCAGCGGGAGGGGGAATGAGCAGTTCTTC. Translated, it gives CASSSSGRGNEQFF.

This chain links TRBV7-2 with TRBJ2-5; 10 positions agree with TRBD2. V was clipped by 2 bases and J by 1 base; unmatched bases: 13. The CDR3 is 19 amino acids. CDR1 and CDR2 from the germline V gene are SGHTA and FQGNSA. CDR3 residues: CASSLYGPPSGRGQETQYF. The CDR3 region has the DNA TGTGCCAGCAGCTTATACGGACCTCCCAGCGGGAGGGGCCAAGAGACCCAGTACTTC.

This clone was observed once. The CDR3 spells CSASTPTGVGSTGELFF. CDR3 sequence (DNA): TGCAGCGCTTCCACCCCAACAGGGGTAGGATCCACCGGGGAGCTGTTTTTT. V gene TRBV29-1 combines with J gene TRBJ2-2; TRBD1 aligns across 7 bases. Germline CDR1 is SQVTM and CDR2 is ANQGSEA. The ends lost 7 bases at V and 4 bases at J; junction bases unmatched: 18. This CDR3 has 17 residues.

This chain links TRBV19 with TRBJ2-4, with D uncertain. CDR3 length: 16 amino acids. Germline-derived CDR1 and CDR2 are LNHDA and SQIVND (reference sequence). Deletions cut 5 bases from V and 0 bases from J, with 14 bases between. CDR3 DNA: TGTGCCAGTAGTTCAATTCCTTCACTAGCCAAAAACATTCAGTACTTC. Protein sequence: CASSSIPSLAKNIQYF.

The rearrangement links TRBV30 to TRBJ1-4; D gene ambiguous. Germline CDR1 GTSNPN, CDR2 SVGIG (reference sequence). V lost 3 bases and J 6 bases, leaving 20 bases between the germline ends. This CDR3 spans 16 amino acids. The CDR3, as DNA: TGTGCCTGGAGCGCGACGATAGGGAGCTGGGATGAAAAACTGTTTTTT. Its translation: CAWSATIGSWDEKLFF.

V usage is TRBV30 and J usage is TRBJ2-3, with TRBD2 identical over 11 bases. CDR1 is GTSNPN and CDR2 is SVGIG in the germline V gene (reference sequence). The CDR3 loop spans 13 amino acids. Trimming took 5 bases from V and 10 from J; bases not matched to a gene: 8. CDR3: CAWAVAGGEAQYF. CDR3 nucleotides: TGTGCCTGGGCTGTAGCGGGGGGGGAAGCGCAGTATTTT.

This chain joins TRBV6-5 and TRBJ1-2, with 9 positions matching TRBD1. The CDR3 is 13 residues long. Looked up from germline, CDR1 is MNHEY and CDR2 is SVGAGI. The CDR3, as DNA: TGTGCGACCGGGGACAGGGAGCTCTATGGCTACACCTTC. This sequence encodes CATGDRELYGYTF.

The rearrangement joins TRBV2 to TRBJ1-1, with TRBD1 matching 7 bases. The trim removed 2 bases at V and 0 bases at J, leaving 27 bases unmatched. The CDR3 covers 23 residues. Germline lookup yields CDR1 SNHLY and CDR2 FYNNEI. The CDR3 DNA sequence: TGTGCCAGCAGTGAAACCGATCCGTCCGACCCACCGGGACAGTCCGTGATGAACACTGAAGCTTTCTTT. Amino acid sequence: CASSETDPSDPPGQSVMNTEAFF. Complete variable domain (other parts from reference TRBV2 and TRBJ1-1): EPEVTQTPSHQVTQMGQEVILRCVPISNHLYFYWYRQILGQKVEFLVSFYNNEISEKSEIFDDQFSVERPDGSNFTLKIRSTKLEDSAMYFCASSETDPSDPPGQSVMNTEAFFGQGTRLTVV.

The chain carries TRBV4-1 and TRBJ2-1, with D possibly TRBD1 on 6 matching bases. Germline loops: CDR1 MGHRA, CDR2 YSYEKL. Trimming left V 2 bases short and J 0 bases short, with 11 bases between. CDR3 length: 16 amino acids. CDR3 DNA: TGCGCCAGCAGCCAATTGAGGGGGAGCTCCTACAATGAGCAGTTCTTC. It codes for CASSQLRGSSYNEQFF.

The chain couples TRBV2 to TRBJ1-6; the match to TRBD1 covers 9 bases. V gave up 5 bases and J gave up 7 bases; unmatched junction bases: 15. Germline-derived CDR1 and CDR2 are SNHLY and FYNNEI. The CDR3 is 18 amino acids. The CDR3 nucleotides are TGTGCCAGCAGTACTTTCGGGACAGGGTCGTTTGGGAATTCACCCCTCCACTTT. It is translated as CASSTFGTGSFGNSPLHF.